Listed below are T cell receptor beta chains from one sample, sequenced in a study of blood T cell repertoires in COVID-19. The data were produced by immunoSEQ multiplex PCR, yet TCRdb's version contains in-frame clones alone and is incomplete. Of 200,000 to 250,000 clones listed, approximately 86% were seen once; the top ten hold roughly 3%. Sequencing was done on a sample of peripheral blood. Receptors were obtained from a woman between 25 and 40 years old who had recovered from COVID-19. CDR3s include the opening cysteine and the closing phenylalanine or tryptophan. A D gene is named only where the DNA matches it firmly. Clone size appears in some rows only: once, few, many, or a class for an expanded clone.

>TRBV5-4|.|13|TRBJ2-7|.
CASSLVPGYEQYF
TGTGCCAGCAGCTTGGTTCCGGGCTACGAGCAGTACTTC
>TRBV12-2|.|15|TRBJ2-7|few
CASRLVVGVSYEQYF
TGTGCAAGTCGCTTAGTTGTCGGGGTTAGCTACGAGCAGTACTTC
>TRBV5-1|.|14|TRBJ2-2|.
CASSWLQGSGELFF
TGCGCCAGCAGCTGGTTACAGGGTTCCGGGGAGCTGTTTTTT
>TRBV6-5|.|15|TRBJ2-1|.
CASTQGADSYNEQFF
TGTGCCAGCACTCAGGGCGCCGACTCCTACAATGAGCAGTTCTTC
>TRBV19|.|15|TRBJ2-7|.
CASSILPGGYYEQYF
TGTGCCAGTAGTATCCTCCCCGGCGGGTACTACGAGCAGTACTTC
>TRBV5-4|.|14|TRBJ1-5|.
CATGDKYSNQPQHF
TGTGCCACCGGGGACAAGTATAGCAATCAGCCCCAGCATTTT
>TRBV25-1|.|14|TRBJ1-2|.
CASSERTRGYGYTF
TGTGCCAGCAGTGAAAGGACAAGGGGATATGGCTACACCTTC
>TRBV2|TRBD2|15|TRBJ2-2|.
CASSGSSGSTGELFF
TGTGCCAGCAGTGGGTCTAGCGGAAGTACCGGGGAGCTGTTTTTT
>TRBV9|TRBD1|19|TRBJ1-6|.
CASSVGARGLESNNSPLHF
TGTGCCAGCAGCGTAGGGGCCAGGGGGCTAGAATCTAATAATTCACCCCTCCACTTT
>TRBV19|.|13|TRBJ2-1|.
CASARDFYNEQFF
TGTGCCAGTGCCCGGGACTTCTACAATGAGCAGTTCTTC
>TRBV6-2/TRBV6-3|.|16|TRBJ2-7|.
CASSYSRDFGSYEQYF
TGTGCCAGCAGTTATTCTCGGGACTTCGGTTCCTACGAGCAGTACTTC
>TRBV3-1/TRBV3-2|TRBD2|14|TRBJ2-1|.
CASSQRAGGDEQFF
TGTGCCAGCAGCCAACGAGCGGGGGGCGATGAGCAGTTCTTC
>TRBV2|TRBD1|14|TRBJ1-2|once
CASSPDRGLYGYTF
TGTGCCAGCAGCCCCGACAGGGGCCTCTATGGCTACACCTTC
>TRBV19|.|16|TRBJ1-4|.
CASSISVGLRGEKLFF
TGTGCCAGTAGTATCTCAGTCGGTCTAAGGGGCGAAAAACTGTTTTTT
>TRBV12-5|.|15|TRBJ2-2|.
CASGYNPGGPGELFF
TGTGCTAGTGGTTACAACCCCGGGGGACCCGGGGAGCTGTTTTTT
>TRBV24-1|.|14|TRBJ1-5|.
CATSDLEGDQPQHF
TGTGCCACCAGTGATTTGGAAGGGGATCAGCCCCAGCATTTT
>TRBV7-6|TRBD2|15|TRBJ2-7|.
CASSPEGTGGYEQYF
TGTGCCAGCAGCCCAGAGGGCACGGGGGGCTACGAGCAGTACTTC
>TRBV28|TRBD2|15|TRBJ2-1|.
CASSSRWLAGNEQFF
TGTGCCAGCAGTTCCAGGTGGTTAGCGGGGAATGAGCAGTTCTTC
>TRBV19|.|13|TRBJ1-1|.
CASSIGKAGEAFF
TGTGCCAGTAGTATCGGAAAGGCAGGTGAAGCTTTCTTT
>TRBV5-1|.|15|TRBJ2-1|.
CASSPEPRIHTEQFF
TGCGCCAGCAGCCCGGAGCCTAGGATACACACTGAGCAGTTCTTC
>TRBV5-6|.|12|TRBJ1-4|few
CASSFGTEKLFF
TGTGCCAGCAGCTTTGGCACAGAAAAACTGTTTTTT
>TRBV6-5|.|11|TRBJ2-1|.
CASGLTEPQFF
TGTGCCAGCGGACTTACAGAGCCGCAGTTCTTC
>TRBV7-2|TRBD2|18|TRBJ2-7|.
CASSLEGHGLAGGIEQYF
TGTGCCAGCAGCTTAGAGGGTCATGGGCTAGCGGGGGGAATCGAGCAGTACTTC
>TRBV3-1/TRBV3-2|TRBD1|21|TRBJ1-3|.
CASSQKGIFGDRCGSGNTIYF
TGTGCCAGCAGCCAAAAGGGCATCTTCGGGGACAGGTGTGGATCTGGAAACACCATATATTTT
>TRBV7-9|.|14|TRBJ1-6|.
CASSLGQSNSPLHF
TGTGCCAGCAGCTTAGGGCAGTCTAATTCACCCCTCCACTTT
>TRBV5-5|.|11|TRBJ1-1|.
CASSLVRLAFF
TGTGCCAGCAGCTTGGTCAGGTTGGCTTTCTTT
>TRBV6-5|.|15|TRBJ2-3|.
CASSSPTGSADTQYF
TGTGCCAGCAGTTCCCCAACAGGGAGTGCGGATACGCAGTATTTT
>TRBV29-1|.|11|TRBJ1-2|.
CSVTGGVGYTF
TGCAGCGTGACCGGAGGGGTCGGCTACACCTTC
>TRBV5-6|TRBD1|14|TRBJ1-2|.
CASSRDRGLYGYTF
TGTGCCAGCAGCCGAGACAGGGGCCTCTATGGCTACACCTTC
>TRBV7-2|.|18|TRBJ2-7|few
CASSLLVSRRARTYEQYF
TGTGCCAGCAGCTTATTGGTCTCGAGGCGGGCCCGAACCTACGAGCAGTACTTC
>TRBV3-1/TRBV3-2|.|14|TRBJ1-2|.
CASSQQGNGYGYTF
TGTGCCAGCAGCCAACAGGGAAACGGATATGGCTACACCTTC
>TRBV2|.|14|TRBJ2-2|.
CASSEHGLTGELFF
TGTGCCAGCAGTGAACACGGACTCACCGGGGAGCTGTTTTTT
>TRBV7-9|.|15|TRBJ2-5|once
CASSFPAGTLETQYF
TGTGCCAGCAGCTTCCCCGCAGGAACGTTGGAGACCCAGTACTTC
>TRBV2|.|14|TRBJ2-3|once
CALPKLIGTDTQYF
TGTGCGTTGCCAAAATTAATAGGCACAGATACGCAGTATTTT
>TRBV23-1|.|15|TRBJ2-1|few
CASSQNGSRINEQFF
TGCGCCAGCAGTCAAAACGGCAGCAGGATCAATGAGCAGTTCTTC
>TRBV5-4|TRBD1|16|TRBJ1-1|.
CASSPTGGAPITEAFF
TGTGCCAGCAGCCCCACAGGGGGCGCCCCGATCACTGAAGCTTTCTTT
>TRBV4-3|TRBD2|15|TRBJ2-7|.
CASSQASGGAYEQYF
TGCGCCAGCAGCCAAGCTAGCGGGGGGGCCTACGAGCAGTACTTC
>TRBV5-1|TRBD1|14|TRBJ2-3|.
CASSLIGGADTQYF
TGCGCCAGCAGCCTCATAGGGGGCGCAGATACGCAGTATTTT
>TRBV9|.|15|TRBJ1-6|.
CASSVGGGANSPLHF
TGTGCCAGCAGCGTAGGTGGTGGGGCCAATTCACCCCTCCACTTT